The rows below give T cell receptor beta chains drawn from one sample of a study of blood T cell repertoires in COVID-19. Profiling relied on immunoSEQ multiplex PCR, and the TCRdb table lists in-frame clones only, not all of them. The sample lists tens of thousands of clones; more than 75% were seen once. The sequenced sample was peripheral blood. Source of these receptors: a human donor in a cohort sampled during active COVID-19. Both conserved end residues are part of each CDR3. Each record gives: D gene, V gene, J gene, CDR3 protein. D genes are given only for firm matches.

.	TRBV25-1	TRBJ2-7	CASSAPGTFYEQYF
.	TRBV4-3	TRBJ1-5	CASSQIGGSNQPQHF
.	TRBV27	TRBJ2-1	CASSSLGAGYNEQFF
.	TRBV10-3	TRBJ2-2	CAIRREGAGELFF
.	TRBV3-1/TRBV3-2	TRBJ1-5	CASSQGGGGGGQPQHF
TRBD1	TRBV6-5	TRBJ1-2	CASSPRQGAPDGYTF
.	TRBV6-5	TRBJ2-7	CASGESARGEQYF
.	TRBV19	TRBJ1-5	CASSAADREVEPQHF
.	TRBV5-1	TRBJ2-1	CASGGAASYNEQFF
.	TRBV5-4	TRBJ1-2	CASNLVGRDGYTF
.	TRBV6-5	TRBJ1-5	CASHSRPDQPQHF
TRBD2	TRBV29-1	TRBJ2-5	CSARRGSQETQYF
.	TRBV19	TRBJ1-1	CASSIGTVNRVEAFF
.	TRBV6-5	TRBJ1-5	CASSPSGDAPQHF
TRBD1	TRBV7-9	TRBJ2-5	CASSFREGAAQYF
TRBD2	TRBV10-3	TRBJ2-1	CAISQSSGRGSTDEQFF
TRBD2	TRBV5-1	TRBJ2-1	CASSLERGEQFF
TRBD2	TRBV7-3	TRBJ2-3	CASSQGLAADTQYF
.	TRBV7-9	TRBJ1-2	CASSPTEGYTF
TRBD2	TRBV5-1	TRBJ2-1	CASSVAGAGGYNEQFF
.	TRBV4-3	TRBJ2-3	CASSQDRGTSTDTQYF
TRBD1	TRBV5-4	TRBJ2-5	CASSLELGTGGTHETQYF
TRBD2	TRBV18	TRBJ2-2	CASSPPSGGNTGELFF
TRBD1	TRBV28	TRBJ2-6	CASSVLGQGAPSGANVLTF
TRBD1	TRBV18	TRBJ2-3	CASDDRVTDTQYF
.	TRBV9	TRBJ2-1	CASSGRDSGRSYNEQFF
.	TRBV4-1	TRBJ2-6	CASSQDLGGTGANVLTF
.	TRBV6-2/TRBV6-3	TRBJ2-3	CASIPGKGLADTQYF
.	TRBV5-1	TRBJ1-1	CASSLQSGTNTEAFF
TRBD1	TRBV18	TRBJ1-1	CASLSGRGRGTEAFF
TRBD2	TRBV5-1	TRBJ2-5	CASSLPGLATKQETQYF
TRBD2	TRBV7-2	TRBJ2-3	CASSSRTSGRLADTQYF
.	TRBV7-9	TRBJ2-5	CASSPSRKTQYF
.	TRBV5-1	TRBJ2-5	CASSWRERETQYF
TRBD2	TRBV10-3	TRBJ2-5	CAISRLAGGEETQYF
TRBD2	TRBV7-2	TRBJ2-1	CASSPGLAGGDEQFF
TRBD1	TRBV7-9	TRBJ1-2	CASSRGTAFEGYTF
.	TRBV12-3/TRBV12-4	TRBJ2-5	CASSVRGTQYF
TRBD1	TRBV19	TRBJ1-4	CASHEGQTFRKLFF
TRBD1	TRBV6-5	TRBJ1-4	CAAHRQGTNEKLFF
TRBD2	TRBV4-2	TRBJ2-3	CASSRPGTSGGARADTQYF
.	TRBV30	TRBJ2-3	CAWSQTGTDTQYF
TRBD1	TRBV6-5	TRBJ2-7	CASRHPGTGGYEQYF